These 21 T cell receptor beta chains share one sample of origin, sequenced in a study of cytomegalovirus exposure and HLA in healthy donors. Amplification used 60 Vbeta primers and 13 Jbeta primers. Profiled with immunoSEQ multiplex PCR; TCRdb holds only in-frame clones, not every one. The table records over 140,000 clones, about 80% of them present only once. The sample was PBMCs. The source of these receptors is a man aged 25-40 years in good health and CMV-seropositive.

V is TRBV5-1 and J is TRBJ1-4; 11 bases agree with TRBD1. The V and J ends lost 4 bases and 6 bases, in that order; junction bases with no gene match: 5. The CDR3 has 15 amino acids. Germline CDR1 and CDR2: SGHRS and YFSETQ. The CDR3 sequence is CASSPGQGVDEKLFF. CDR3 bases: TGCGCCAGCAGCCCGGGACAGGGGGTTGATGAAAAACTGTTTTTT.

The chain is built from TRBV10-3 and TRBJ2-3; D is ambiguous. Germline V lookup: CDR1 ENHRY, CDR2 SYGVKD. The CDR3 consists of 13 residues. V lost 2 bases and J lost 3, with 6 bases in between. CDR3 region: CAISEQITDTQYF. DNA for the CDR3: TGTGCCATCAGTGAGCAGATTACAGATACGCAGTATTTT.

The chain links TRBV5-8 to TRBJ2-1; perhaps TRBD1 as D (5 bases). CDR1 is SGHTS and CDR2 is YDEGEE in the germline V gene. The CDR3 is made up of 16 amino acids. V was shortened by 3 bases and J by 5 bases, with 18 bases between the two germline ends. The CDR3 sequence: CASSSEQALRNNEQFF. CDR3 bases: TGTGCCAGCAGCTCCGAACAGGCCCTCCGGAACAATGAGCAGTTCTTC.

This clone has only a few counts. The chain links TRBV2 to TRBJ1-1; 10 positions match TRBD1. In germline, CDR1 is SNHLY, CDR2 FYNNEI. V was pared by 6 bases and J by 6 bases, with 7 bases of the junction left unmatched. The CDR3 contains 14 residues. The CDR3 spells CASRATGGSSEAFF. The CDR3 region has the DNA TGTGCCAGCAGAGCGACAGGGGGCTCCTCTGAAGCTTTCTTT.

The chain links TRBV2 to TRBJ1-4; D may be TRBD1 (5 bases). The CDR3 is 13 residues long. Germline CDR1 is SNHLY and CDR2 is FYNNEI. Trimming removed 9 bases at V and 1 base at J, with 9 bases between. CDR3 residues: CASRQQTNEKLFF. The CDR3 DNA follows: TGTGCCAGTAGACAGCAAACTAATGAAAAACTGTTTTTT.

This sequence joins TRBV5-1 and TRBJ2-1; 8 bases line up with TRBD2. The germline V gene encodes CDR1 SGHRS and CDR2 YFSETQ. V was pared by 6 bases and J by 7 bases, with 9 bases of the junction left unmatched. This CDR3 region has 14 residues. The CDR3, as DNA: TGCGCCAGCAATCAAGCGGGAGTGGCTAATGAGCAGTTCTTC. Protein: CASNQAGVANEQFF.

This chain joins TRBV4-2 and TRBJ2-7, with 11 bases aligning to TRBD2. The CDR3 runs 18 residues. Germline CDR1 reads LGHNA; CDR2 reads YNFKEQ. V was pared by 0 bases and J by 3 bases, with 10 bases of the junction left unmatched. CDR3 residues: CASSQDTAPGLAVYEQYF. CDR3 bases: TGTGCCAGCAGCCAAGATACCGCCCCGGGACTAGCGGTCTACGAGCAGTACTTC.

This clone has only one observation. Additional DNA sequences in this sample encode the identical CDR3. This chain uses TRBV5-8 with TRBJ2-5, with D possibly being TRBD2 (7 bases). CDR3 length: 15 amino acids. Germline assignment: CDR1 SGHTS and CDR2 YDEGEE. The V and J ends lost 4 bases and 4 bases respectively, with 17 bases between them. As DNA, the CDR3 is TGTGCCAGCAGCGGGGGGGACAATCTGCCAGAGACCCAGTACTTC. Protein sequence: CASSGGDNLPETQYF.

The J gene is TRBJ2-5, the V gene TRBV7-9, with 12 positions matching TRBD2. There are 14 residues in the CDR3. V trimming: 2 bases; J trimming: 5 bases; junction bases outside the gene matches: 0. Germline CDR1 reads SEHNR; CDR2 reads FQNEAQ (reference sequence). The CDR3 nucleotides read TGTGCCAGCAGCTTAACTAGCGGGAGGGAGACCCAGTACTTC. It yields the protein CASSLTSGRETQYF.

The chain joins TRBV18 to TRBJ1-1, with TRBD1 matching over 8 bases. The ends lost 2 bases at V and 1 base at J; junction bases unmatched: 3. The CDR3 is made up of 15 amino acids. Germline V gene data show CDR1 as KGHSH and CDR2 as LQKENI. The CDR3 reads CASSPGQGWNTEAFF. The CDR3 DNA sequence: TGTGCCAGCTCACCAGGACAGGGATGGAACACTGAAGCTTTCTTT.

The rearrangement links TRBV18 to TRBJ2-3; 7 bases match TRBD1. This CDR3 has 15 amino acids. Trimming at V came to 3 bases and at J to 1 base, leaving 4 bases not matched to a gene. Germline V gene data show CDR1 as KGHSH and CDR2 as LQKENI. The CDR3 protein is CASSPKQGRTDTQYF. The CDR3 DNA follows: TGTGCCAGCTCACCTAAACAGGGGCGCACAGATACGCAGTATTTT.

V gene TRBV4-1 combines with J gene TRBJ1-2; TRBD1 matches 10 bases. Germline V gene lookup returns CDR1 MGHRA and CDR2 YSYEKL. The CDR3 extends over 17 amino acids. Unmatched junction bases numbered 12, after V lost 0 bases and J lost 8 bases. CDR3 nucleotides: TGCGCCAGCAGCCAAGAATTCATACCGGGACAGGGGAAAGGCTACACCTTC. Translating gives CASSQEFIPGQGKGYTF.

V gene TRBV9 combines with J gene TRBJ2-3, with D possibly TRBD1 on 6 matching bases. V dropped 0 bases and J dropped 2 bases, with 10 bases sitting between them. This CDR3 comprises 15 residues. CDR1 is SGDLS and CDR2 is YYNGEE in the germline V gene. Here the CDR3 reads CASSVEQGLTDTQYF. CDR3 DNA: TGTGCCAGCAGCGTAGAACAGGGTCTCACAGATACGCAGTATTTT. The variable domain in full, with the rest retrieved from reference TRBV9 and TRBJ2-3, is DSGVTQTPKHLITATGQRVTLRCSPRSGDLSVYWYQQSLDQGLQFLIQYYNGEERAKGNILERFSAQQFPDLHSELNLSSLELGDSALYFCASSVEQGLTDTQYFGPGTRLTVL.

This rearrangement joins TRBV18 to TRBJ1-1; possibly TRBD1 for D (5 bases). CDR3 length equals 14 residues. V gave up 6 bases and J gave up 6 bases, with 17 bases separating them. In germline, CDR1 is KGHSH, CDR2 LQKENI. CDR3 loop: CASSLRDGGAEAFF. CDR3 coding DNA: TGTGCCAGCTCCCTCAGAGACGGAGGGGCTGAAGCTTTCTTT.

The V and J genes are TRBV6-5 and TRBJ2-7, with TRBD2 matching 13 bases. Germline V gives CDR1 MNHEY, CDR2 SVGAGI. After removal of 6 bases from V and 4 bases from J, the junction contained 6 bases not matched to a gene. The length of the CDR3 is 15 residues. The CDR3 nucleotides read TGTGCCAGCAGACCGGGACTAGCGGGACGATACGAGCAGTACTTC. Its translation is CASRPGLAGRYEQYF.

This clone was observed a handful of times. Germline is not matched at one junction end, which may reflect a read error. The chain combines TRBV27 with TRBJ2-2, with 12 bases identical to TRBD2. The CDR3 is 16 residues long. CDR1 and CDR2 (germline): MNHEY, SMNVEV (reference sequence). CDR3 region: CASRVLAGGNPGELFF. The CDR3 nucleotides are TGTGCCAGCAGAGTCCTAGCGGGAGGGAACCCCGGGGAGCTGTTTTTT.

This chain links TRBV28 with TRBJ2-3; perhaps TRBD2 as D (6 bases). The CDR3 length is 15 residues. CDR1 and CDR2 from the germline V gene are MDHEN and SYDVKM. The V end was cut by 4 bases, the J end by 2 bases, with 13 bases between. Written as DNA, the CDR3 is TGTGCCAGCAGTTCATACGGGACTTACACAGATACGCAGTATTTT. This encodes CASSSYGTYTDTQYF.

This clone occurred a few times. The chain uses TRBV7-9 and TRBJ1-1; TRBD1 aligns across 7 bases. The germline gives CDR1 SEHNR, CDR2 FQNEAQ (reference sequence). V lost 5 bases and J lost 0; bases outside the gene matches: 12. This CDR3 contains 17 residues. CDR3 DNA sequence: TGTGCCAGCAGCCCCAGAGAACGGACAGGTTTGAACACTGAAGCTTTCTTT. It translates to CASSPRERTGLNTEAFF.

On this clone itself: Its ends do not fully match the called genes, so a read error is possible. CDR3 in amino acids: CASSSRETNDRSDRINEKLFF. CDR3 nucleotides: TGTGCTAGCAGCTCTCGAGAGACCAACGACAGATCCGACCGTATTAATGAAAAACTGTTTTTT. The chain recombines TRBV7-7 with TRBJ1-4, with D tentatively TRBD1 (5 bases). The length of the CDR3 is 21 residues. Germline CDR1 is SSHAT and CDR2 is FNYEAQ (reference sequence).

V gene TRBV7-8 combines with J gene TRBJ2-7, with D possibly being TRBD1 (5 bases). V shed 6 bases and J shed 7 bases, with 16 bases lying between them. Germline V CDR1 and CDR2: SGHVS, FQNEAQ. The CDR3 is made up of 13 amino acids. CDR3: CASRDTSVGEQYF. As DNA, the CDR3 is TGTGCCAGCAGGGACACCTCCGTAGGTGAGCAGTACTTC.

This chain connects TRBV7-8 to TRBJ2-5, with 10 bases aligning to TRBD2. The DNA end is a closer match to TRBJ2-7, so the J assignment may be wrong. The V gene's germline CDR1 is SGHVS and CDR2 FQNEAQ. The CDR3 runs 18 residues. The chain's CDR3 is CASSLGRSSGRGVNEQYF. In nucleotides, the CDR3 is TGTGCCAGCAGCTTAGGAAGGTCTAGCGGGAGAGGAGTGAACGAGCAGTACTTC.